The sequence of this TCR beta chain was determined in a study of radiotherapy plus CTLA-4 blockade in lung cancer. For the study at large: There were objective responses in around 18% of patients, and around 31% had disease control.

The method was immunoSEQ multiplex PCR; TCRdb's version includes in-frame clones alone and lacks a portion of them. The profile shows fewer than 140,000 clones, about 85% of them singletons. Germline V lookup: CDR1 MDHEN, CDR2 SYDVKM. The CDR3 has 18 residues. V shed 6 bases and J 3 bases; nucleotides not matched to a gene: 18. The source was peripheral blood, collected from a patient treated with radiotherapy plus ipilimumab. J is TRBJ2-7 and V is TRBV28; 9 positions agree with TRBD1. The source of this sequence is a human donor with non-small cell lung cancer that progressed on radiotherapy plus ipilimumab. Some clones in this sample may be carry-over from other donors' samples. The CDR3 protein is CASRPPPGQGGAGYEQYF. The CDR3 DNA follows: TGTGCCAGCAGACCCCCTCCGGGACAGGGAGGGGCGGGCTACGAGCAGTACTTC.